This TCR beta chain was identified during a study of blood T cells in healthy people across ages. Primed by a sample-barcoded 5' primer and a J-beta primer mix, a second PCR proceeded for about 6 to 11 cycles. Template switching added a 12-random-nucleotide identifier to every cDNA molecule. TCRdb used MiXCR to reprocess the 5' RACE reads, holding one entry per CDR3 protein. Of about 1.5 million distinct CDR3 sequences in the sample, 40% to 45% are singletons; the top ten hold around 4%. Germline assignment: CDR1 MNHNY and CDR2 SVGAGI (reference sequence). V dropped 2 bases and J dropped 1; count of bases not matched to a gene: 5. This CDR3 has 16 amino acids.

This sequence joins TRBV6-6 and TRBJ2-5; 9 nucleotides align to TRBD1. The sequenced sample was blood. This receptor was obtained from a woman under 30 in good health. The CDR3 spells CASSYQPTGGQETQYF. CDR3 bases: TGTGCCAGCAGTTACCAACCGACAGGGGGCCAAGAGACCCAGTACTTC.